This entry describes one TCR beta chain. This receptor's antigen is unknown. No base qualities exist here, and no much larger clone lies one base off it. To prepare the library, the immunoSEQ multiplex PCR assay was applied. Turning to the authors' computational methods: A statistical classification framework was developed to diagnose cytomegalovirus status using the catalog of TCR beta chain sequences. This is the immuneACCESS table as TCRdb keeps it, with only in-frame sequences that have V and J called. A part of the clones is gone; compared with another copy, unresolved V genes explain less than half, and the rest is unexplained. V and J calls and clone size are as listed in that table; D and trimming were resolved from the DNA. In this sample the table shows around 150,000 clones, approximately 86% of which occur a single time. The top ten clones comprise approximately 8% of the sample. V is pared back by 3 bases and J by 5 bases, with 11 bases lying between the germline termini. The germline V gene (reference sequence) specifies SGHKS as CDR1 and YYEKEE as CDR2. The CDR3, cysteine through phenylalanine, is 13 amino acids long. Only CDR3 DNA is held: 39 bases, read in frame from base 1.

The data were taken from a study of cytomegalovirus exposure and HLA in healthy donors (dated by TCRdb to 2016 to 2017). Concerning the study at large: According to a later analysis, the 120 or so validation repertoires were produced on the same platform as the approximately 610 repertoires of the first cohort. High-throughput TCR immunosequencing, statistical association of individual TCRs with disease status, and machine learning were combined to predict cytomegalovirus infection status. The study aimed to test whether signatures of past pathogen exposure could be identified by cataloging public T cell receptors. A separate validation cohort of about 110 different subjects was used in addition to the 666-subject first cohort. General findings and caveats noted by the study authors: Cytomegalovirus status was reported to be diagnosed by the classifier with high specificity and sensitivity in both the original and validation cohorts. While some public TCRs were present in many individuals, most TCR sequences turned up only very rarely across donors. The study gave a list of 150 to 200 TCR beta chains associated with cytomegalovirus. A few of the identified cytomegalovirus-associated TCR beta chains were confirmed in vitro to be specific for cytomegalovirus antigens. The validation cohort had no HLA typing available for a later analysis, so co-occurrence within that cohort was assessed over all 120 or so repertoires. Of the cluster scores, 94% were above 0 in a later analysis, which found that TCRs clustered in the first cohort also tended to co-occur in the 130 or so validation repertoires. It was suggested by the authors that the approach could potentially be generalized to other disease states and immunological phenotypes.

Separate from the approximately 670-subject first cohort, the validation cohort of about 130 subjects was the group to which the donors belonged. Sequencing was performed on PBMCs. This chain is built from TRBV5-5 and TRBJ1-1, with a tentative D gene TRBD1 over 6 matching bases. This TCR was sampled from a woman under 30 in good health and CMV-seropositive. CDR3 protein: CASSWTEGTEAFF. The DNA sequence is given as TGTGCCAGCAGCTGGACAGAGGGGACTGAAGCTTTCTTT.